These T cell receptor beta chains were read from a single sample in a study of CD8+ T cells in alopecia areata. Only in-frame clones appear in the TCRdb table, and some are missing; sequencing was by immunoSEQ multiplex PCR. This sample carries about 140,000 clones, 55% to 65% of them seen once, and the ten largest clones take approximately 4.3%. Sequencing used CD4+ T cells sorted from blood. These receptors were collected from a human donor in good health. Each CDR3 is given with its conserved first and last residue. The D gene is left open where the match is weak. Rows may omit the clone size; those that give it use once, few, many or a size class.

j_gene: TRBJ2-7
d_gene: .
abundance: .
v_gene: TRBV29-1
CDR3aa: CSVVRGARREQYF
CDR3nt: TGCAGCGTTGTCAGGGGGGCGCGAAGGGAGCAGTACTTC

j_gene: TRBJ2-2
d_gene: TRBD1
abundance: .
v_gene: TRBV14
CDR3aa: CASSPIGNRGMRTGELFF
CDR3nt: TGTGCCAGCAGCCCCATCGGAAACAGGGGCATGCGCACCGGGGAGCTGTTTTTT

j_gene: TRBJ2-1
d_gene: TRBD2
abundance: .
v_gene: TRBV20-1
CDR3aa: CSARTSGEQFF
CDR3nt: TGCAGTGCTAGAACTAGCGGTGAGCAGTTCTTC

j_gene: TRBJ2-5
d_gene: .
abundance: .
v_gene: TRBV4-1
CDR3aa: CASSQGRGRDQETQYF
CDR3nt: TGCGCCAGCAGCCAAGGGCGGGGCAGGGACCAAGAGACCCAGTACTTC

j_gene: TRBJ2-3
d_gene: .
abundance: few
v_gene: TRBV19
CDR3aa: CASSIGDTQYF
CDR3nt: TGTGCCAGTAGTATCGGAGATACGCAGTATTTT

j_gene: TRBJ2-4
d_gene: .
abundance: once
v_gene: TRBV27
CDR3aa: CASRGESWIAKNIQYF
CDR3nt: TGTGCCAGCCGGGGTGAGTCGTGGATAGCCAAAAACATTCAGTACTTC

j_gene: TRBJ2-1
d_gene: TRBD2
abundance: .
v_gene: TRBV4-1
CDR3aa: CASSRGLLADYNEQFF
CDR3nt: TGCGCCAGCAGCCGCGGCCTACTAGCGGACTACAATGAGCAGTTCTTC

j_gene: TRBJ2-3
d_gene: .
abundance: few
v_gene: TRBV29-1
CDR3aa: CSVGPGPDTQYF
CDR3nt: TGCAGCGTTGGCCCGGGTCCAGATACGCAGTATTTT

j_gene: TRBJ2-5
d_gene: .
abundance: .
v_gene: TRBV11-2
CDR3aa: CASSLPSGTGQETQYF
CDR3nt: TGTGCCAGCAGCTTACCCTCTGGTACAGGCCAAGAGACCCAGTACTTC

j_gene: TRBJ2-1
d_gene: .
abundance: .
v_gene: TRBV10-2
CDR3aa: CASKRVYPYNEQFF
CDR3nt: TGCGCCAGCAAGCGGGTCTACCCTTACAATGAGCAGTTCTTC

j_gene: TRBJ2-7
d_gene: TRBD2
abundance: few
v_gene: TRBV7-9
CDR3aa: CASSGEGEQYF
CDR3nt: TGTGCCAGCTCTGGGGAGGGCGAGCAGTACTTC

j_gene: TRBJ1-1
d_gene: .
abundance: few
v_gene: TRBV2
CDR3aa: CASSLDRRNTEAFF
CDR3nt: TGTGCCAGCAGTCTTGACAGGCGGAACACTGAAGCTTTCTTT

j_gene: TRBJ2-3
d_gene: TRBD1
abundance: .
v_gene: TRBV23-1
CDR3aa: CASSPTGALMDTQYF
CDR3nt: TGCGCCAGCAGTCCAACAGGGGCCCTAATGGATACGCAGTATTTT

j_gene: TRBJ2-4
d_gene: .
abundance: .
v_gene: TRBV7-9
CDR3aa: CASCDQAKNIQYF
CDR3nt: TGTGCCAGTTGTGACCAAGCCAAAAACATTCAGTACTTC

j_gene: TRBJ2-1
d_gene: TRBD2
abundance: .
v_gene: TRBV12-5
CDR3aa: CASGLTVGRGGRYNEQFF
CDR3nt: TGTGCTAGTGGTTTGACTGTAGGTCGCGGGGGACGCTACAATGAGCAGTTCTTC

j_gene: TRBJ1-2
d_gene: .
abundance: .
v_gene: TRBV29-1
CDR3aa: CSVVLGFDGYTF
CDR3nt: TGCAGCGTTGTACTGGGGTTTGATGGCTACACCTTC

j_gene: TRBJ2-7
d_gene: .
abundance: few
v_gene: TRBV28
CDR3aa: CASSLSGSSYEQYF
CDR3nt: TGTGCCAGCAGTTTATCAGGGAGCTCCTACGAGCAGTACTTC

j_gene: TRBJ1-2
d_gene: .
abundance: .
v_gene: TRBV28
CDR3aa: CASSPPSGAAYGYTF
CDR3nt: TGTGCCAGCAGTCCTCCCTCGGGGGCCGCCTATGGCTACACCTTC

j_gene: TRBJ1-1
d_gene: .
abundance: .
v_gene: TRBV10-3
CDR3aa: CAIRSDTDGRFVNTEAFF
CDR3nt: TGTGCCATCAGATCAGACACCGATGGGAGATTTGTGAACACTGAAGCTTTCTTT

j_gene: TRBJ2-4
d_gene: TRBD1
abundance: .
v_gene: TRBV23-1
CDR3aa: CASSRTGDVKNIQYF
CDR3nt: TGCGCCAGCAGTCGCACAGGGGATGTCAAAAACATTCAGTACTTC

j_gene: TRBJ2-6
d_gene: TRBD2
abundance: few
v_gene: TRBV29-1
CDR3aa: CSARGDGANVLTF
CDR3nt: TGCAGCGCTCGGGGGGATGGGGCCAACGTCCTGACTTTC

j_gene: TRBJ2-3
d_gene: TRBD2
abundance: .
v_gene: TRBV30
CDR3aa: CAWSVRRTSGSTDTQYF
CDR3nt: TGTGCCTGGAGTGTACGTAGAACTAGCGGGAGCACAGATACGCAGTATTTT

j_gene: TRBJ2-5
d_gene: .
abundance: .
v_gene: TRBV7-6
CDR3aa: CASSLWGTQYF
CDR3nt: TGTGCCAGCAGCTTGTGGGGGACCCAGTACTTC

j_gene: TRBJ2-5
d_gene: .
abundance: few
v_gene: TRBV6-6
CDR3aa: CASSLDRAYQETQYF
CDR3nt: TGTGCCAGCAGCTTAGACCGGGCCTACCAAGAGACCCAGTACTTC

j_gene: TRBJ1-2
d_gene: .
abundance: .
v_gene: TRBV19
CDR3aa: CASIGRDTPYGYTF
CDR3nt: TGTGCCAGCATAGGCCGGGACACCCCCTATGGCTACACCTTC

j_gene: TRBJ1-5
d_gene: TRBD1
abundance: .
v_gene: TRBV18
CDR3aa: CASSSQRGLGNQPQHF
CDR3nt: TGTGCCAGCTCATCACAAAGGGGGCTGGGGAATCAGCCCCAGCATTTT

j_gene: TRBJ2-7
d_gene: TRBD2
abundance: once
v_gene: TRBV4-1
CDR3aa: CASSLGASGRYEQYF
CDR3nt: TGCGCCAGCAGCTTAGGCGCTAGCGGGAGGTACGAGCAGTACTTC

j_gene: TRBJ2-1
d_gene: TRBD2
abundance: .
v_gene: TRBV5-4
CDR3aa: CASSLASVAGVNNEQFF
CDR3nt: TGTGCCAGCAGCTTGGCCTCGGTAGCGGGGGTGAACAATGAGCAGTTCTTC

j_gene: TRBJ2-7
d_gene: .
abundance: .
v_gene: TRBV7-2
CDR3aa: CASSLVFGEEQYF
CDR3nt: TGTGCCAGCAGCTTAGTCTTTGGAGAAGAGCAGTACTTC

j_gene: TRBJ2-5
d_gene: TRBD2
abundance: .
v_gene: TRBV28
CDR3aa: CASRSRRRDYLKETQYF
CDR3nt: TGTGCCAGTAGAAGCCGGAGGAGGGACTACCTCAAAGAGACCCAGTACTTC

j_gene: TRBJ2-7
d_gene: .
abundance: few
v_gene: TRBV29-1
CDR3aa: CSAVRDWSSYEQYF
CDR3nt: TGCAGCGCTGTCCGGGACTGGAGCTCCTACGAGCAGTACTTC

j_gene: TRBJ2-1
d_gene: .
abundance: .
v_gene: TRBV6-5
CDR3aa: CASSRVGNEQFF
CDR3nt: TGTGCCAGCAGCCGGGTAGGCAATGAGCAGTTCTTC

j_gene: TRBJ2-7
d_gene: .
abundance: .
v_gene: TRBV20-1
CDR3aa: CSAPGIYEQYF
CDR3nt: TGCAGTGCCCCCGGAATTTACGAGCAGTACTTC

j_gene: TRBJ2-7
d_gene: .
abundance: .
v_gene: TRBV29-1
CDR3aa: CSVSRSYEQYF
CDR3nt: TGCAGCGTTTCCCGCTCCTACGAGCAGTACTTC

j_gene: TRBJ1-5
d_gene: .
abundance: .
v_gene: TRBV6-6
CDR3aa: CASSSILQPQHF
CDR3nt: TGTGCCAGCAGTTCGATTCTCCAGCCCCAGCATTTT

j_gene: TRBJ2-1
d_gene: TRBD2
abundance: once
v_gene: TRBV2
CDR3aa: CASSGDYHNEQFF
CDR3nt: TGTGCCAGCAGCGGGGACTACCACAATGAGCAGTTCTTC

j_gene: TRBJ2-5
d_gene: .
abundance: .
v_gene: TRBV19
CDR3aa: CASSIAVRETQYF
CDR3nt: TGTGCCAGTAGTATAGCCGTCCGGGAGACCCAGTACTTC

j_gene: TRBJ1-1
d_gene: TRBD1
abundance: few
v_gene: TRBV7-8
CDR3aa: CASSLAQGEAFF
CDR3nt: TGTGCCAGCAGCTTAGCACAGGGGGAAGCTTTCTTT

j_gene: TRBJ2-3
d_gene: TRBD2
abundance: few
v_gene: TRBV4-2
CDR3aa: CASSSDAGTSGTDTQYF
CDR3nt: TGTGCCAGCAGTTCCGACGCAGGGACTAGCGGGACAGATACGCAGTATTTT

j_gene: TRBJ2-3
d_gene: .
abundance: once
v_gene: TRBV5-1
CDR3aa: CASSQRQAADTQYF
CDR3nt: TGCGCCAGCAGCCAAAGACAGGCGGCAGATACGCAGTATTTT

j_gene: TRBJ2-5
d_gene: .
abundance: once
v_gene: TRBV5-1
CDR3aa: CASSLGASKETQYF
CDR3nt: TGCGCCAGCAGCTTGGGGGCTAGCAAAGAGACCCAGTACTTC

j_gene: TRBJ2-7
d_gene: TRBD2
abundance: .
v_gene: TRBV4-1
CDR3aa: CASSPGLAGREQYF
CDR3nt: TGCGCCAGCAGCCCGGGACTAGCGGGCCGCGAGCAGTACTTC

j_gene: TRBJ2-3
d_gene: .
abundance: .
v_gene: TRBV10-3
CDR3aa: CAITKDYLTDTQYF
CDR3nt: TGTGCCATCACCAAGGACTACCTCACAGATACGCAGTATTTT

j_gene: TRBJ2-5
d_gene: .
abundance: .
v_gene: TRBV10-1
CDR3aa: CASSESRGVETQYF
CDR3nt: TGCGCCAGCAGTGAGTCGAGGGGCGTCGAGACCCAGTACTTC

j_gene: TRBJ1-1
d_gene: .
abundance: .
v_gene: TRBV5-6
CDR3aa: CASIHGARYTEAFF
CDR3nt: TGTGCCTCAATCCATGGGGCGAGGTACACTGAAGCTTTCTTT

j_gene: TRBJ2-1
d_gene: TRBD2
abundance: .
v_gene: TRBV5-1
CDR3aa: CASSGAGVPYNEQFF
CDR3nt: TGCGCCAGCAGCGGGGCGGGGGTTCCCTACAATGAGCAGTTCTTC

j_gene: TRBJ2-3
d_gene: .
abundance: few
v_gene: TRBV29-1
CDR3aa: CSARAPDTQYF
CDR3nt: TGCAGCGCCAGGGCCCCAGATACGCAGTATTTT

j_gene: TRBJ2-3
d_gene: .
abundance: .
v_gene: TRBV5-6
CDR3aa: CASSVYSTDTQYF
CDR3nt: TGTGCCAGCAGCGTTTACAGCACAGATACGCAGTATTTT

j_gene: TRBJ1-1
d_gene: TRBD1
abundance: .
v_gene: TRBV5-1
CDR3aa: CASSLGDRGTEAFF
CDR3nt: TGCGCCAGCAGCTTGGGGGACAGGGGGACTGAAGCTTTCTTT

j_gene: TRBJ2-5
d_gene: TRBD1
abundance: .
v_gene: TRBV14
CDR3aa: CASSQLAGGETQYF
CDR3nt: TGTGCCAGCAGCCAACTAGCAGGGGGAGAGACCCAGTACTTC